The 29 T cell receptor beta chains below were found in one sample sequenced in a study of shared clonotypes between healthy human individuals. Measured with immunoSEQ multiplex PCR; TCRdb has only the in-frame clones, and not every one. This repertoire shows around 1.1 million clones, around 78% found once; its top ten account for 0.55% to 0.7%. The material sequenced was memory CD4+ T cells from PBMCs. This sample's subset: CD45RA-negative fraction. These TCRs come from a man younger than 35 in good health. Some clones in this sample may be carry-over from other donors' samples.

This chain connects TRBV2 to TRBJ2-7, with a possible D match to TRBD1 (6 bases). Per germline, CDR1 SNHLY and CDR2 FYNNEI. The CDR3 is 15 amino acids. The V gene lost 6 bases and the J gene lost 2 bases, with 17 bases spanning the gap. This CDR3 is CASSQGQGWAYEQYF. CDR3 DNA: TGTGCCAGCAGCCAAGGGCAGGGGTGGGCCTACGAGCAGTACTTC.

The chain uses TRBV28 and TRBJ1-5, with D unclear. This CDR3 is 15 amino acids long. The V and J ends lost 2 bases and 0 bases respectively, with 8 bases between them. CDR1 and CDR2 (germline): MDHEN, SYDVKM. The CDR3 loop reads CASSLVLPSNQPQHF. CDR3 nucleotide sequence: TGTGCCAGCAGTTTAGTGCTCCCTAGCAATCAGCCCCAGCATTTT.

Details on this clone: Other DNA sequences in the same sample also yield this CDR3. The chain joins TRBV6-1 to TRBJ1-4, with 9 nucleotides matching TRBD1. The CDR3 contains 15 residues. Per the germline V gene, CDR1 is MNHNS and CDR2 is SASEGT. V was pared by 1 base and J by 6 bases, with 3 bases of the junction left unmatched. The CDR3 is CASSEVGQGDEKLFF. The CDR3 coding sequence is TGTGCCAGCAGTGAAGTGGGACAGGGCGATGAAAAACTGTTTTTT.

This chain connects TRBV15 to TRBJ2-5, with D possibly matching TRBD1 (6 bases). V lost 3 bases, J lost 7 bases, and 24 bases lay in between. Germline loops: CDR1 LNHNV, CDR2 YYDKDF (reference sequence). This CDR3 contains 17 residues. This CDR3 is CATSSALRGPAVGTQYF. In DNA form, the CDR3 reads TGTGCCACCAGCAGTGCACTCAGGGGCCCCGCAGTGGGGACCCAGTACTTC.

The sample holds a few counts of this clone. The genes are TRBV18 and TRBJ1-1, with D possibly TRBD1 on 5 matching bases. This CDR3 region has 14 residues. CDR1 and CDR2 from the germline V gene are KGHSH and LQKENI. V was cut by 5 bases and J by 0 bases, with 10 bases left in between. The CDR3 bases are TGTGCCAGCTCATCGATAGGGGTGAACACTGAAGCTTTCTTT. This gives the protein CASSSIGVNTEAFF.

There are a few counts of this clone. Other DNA sequences in the sample encode the same CDR3. This rearrangement joins TRBV28 to TRBJ1-5, with D uncertain. This CDR3 contains 11 residues. V shed 3 bases and J shed 10 bases, with 7 bases lying between them. CDR1 MDHEN and CDR2 SYDVKM come from the germline V gene. DNA for the CDR3: TGTGCCAGCAGTTTGCGTGGCCCCCAGCATTTT. Translation: CASSLRGPQHF.

On this clone: The same CDR3 can be traced to other DNA sequences in this sample. The gene calls are TRBV10-3 and TRBJ1-2, with 9 nucleotides matching TRBD1. This CDR3 spans 12 amino acids. Germline V lookup: CDR1 ENHRY, CDR2 SYGVKD. Trimming removed 6 bases from V and 4 bases from J; junction bases left unmatched: 0. The CDR3 nucleotides read TGTGCCATCAGGGACAGGGGCTATGGCTACACCTTC. This codes for CAIRDRGYGYTF.

V is TRBV5-1 and J is TRBJ2-2; D is unresolved. The CDR3 consists of 15 residues. CDR1 SGHRS and CDR2 YFSETQ come from the germline V gene. With 5 bases removed from V and 3 bases from J, the gap between germline ends came to 14 bases. Here the CDR3 reads CASRNFGRDTGELFF. As DNA, the CDR3 is TGCGCCAGCAGAAATTTCGGCCGTGACACCGGGGAGCTGTTTTTT.

The V and J genes are TRBV2 and TRBJ2-7; D call uncertain. Germline V CDR1 and CDR2: SNHLY, FYNNEI. The CDR3 has 12 residues. V was shortened by 1 base and J by 0 bases, with 1 base between the two germline ends. The chain's CDR3 is CASSEVSYEQYF. CDR3 nucleotide sequence: TGTGCCAGCAGTGAAGTCTCCTACGAGCAGTACTTC.

The genes are TRBV4-3 and TRBJ1-3; perhaps TRBD1 as D (5 bases). Trimming took off 1 base at V and 2 bases at J, with 12 bases between the two ends. CDR3 length: 16 amino acids. From germline, CDR1 is LGHNA and CDR2 YSLEER. The CDR3 sequence: CASSQVARATGNTIYF. The CDR3 coding sequence is TGCGCCAGCAGCCAAGTCGCCAGGGCGACTGGAAACACCATATATTTT.

About this clone: Other nucleotide sequences in the sample specify the same CDR3. The chain uses TRBV28 and TRBJ1-1; D uncertain. Germline CDR1 reads MDHEN; CDR2 reads SYDVKM. V was shortened by 0 bases and J by 2 bases, with 7 bases between the two germline ends. CDR3 length: 14 residues. Written as DNA, the CDR3 is TGTGCCAGCAGTTTATGGGACTCCAACACTGAAGCTTTCTTT. Its translation: CASSLWDSNTEAFF.

The rearrangement uses TRBV7-2 and TRBJ2-3, with unresolved D. V lost 2 bases and J lost 0, with 12 bases in between. Germline V gene sequence: CDR1 SGHTA, CDR2 FQGNSA. The length of the CDR3 is 16 residues. The CDR3 DNA reads as TGTGCCAGCAGCTTACTAGGGTCTAGAAGCACAGATACGCAGTATTTT. It yields the protein CASSLLGSRSTDTQYF.

A note on this clone: One base away lies a much larger clone, so this may be a sequencing read error. V usage is TRBV6-1 and J usage is TRBJ2-3; the match to TRBD2 covers 11 bases. CDR1 and CDR2 (germline): MNHNS, SASEGT. V lost 8 bases to trimming and J lost 3 bases; unmatched junction nucleotides: 4. The length of the CDR3 is 14 residues. CDR3 amino acids: CASRRTSGTDTQYF. CDR3 DNA sequence: TGTGCCAGCCGACGGACTAGCGGGACAGATACGCAGTATTTT.

This chain links TRBV7-9 with TRBJ2-2; D is undetermined. The CDR3 length is 13 residues. The ends were cut back, 4 bases at V and 7 bases at J, with 10 bases in the middle. The germline gives CDR1 SEHNR, CDR2 FQNEAQ (reference sequence). The CDR3, as DNA: TGTGCCAGCAGCTCCACCCTGGACGGGGAGCTGTTTTTT. This sequence encodes CASSSTLDGELFF.

The CDR3 loop reads CSAVPSGNQPQHF. CDR3 bases: TGCAGCGCTGTCCCCAGCGGCAATCAGCCCCAGCATTTT. The chain combines TRBV29-1 with TRBJ1-5; D remains ambiguous. This CDR3 has 13 amino acids. CDR1 is SQVTM and CDR2 is ANQGSEA in the germline V gene. V gave up 7 bases and J gave up 2 bases, with 12 bases separating them.

The table lists this clone with a count of one. The chain joins TRBV6-6 to TRBJ2-3, with D maybe TRBD1 (7 bases). This CDR3 has 14 residues. The germline V gene encodes CDR1 MNHNY and CDR2 SVGAGI (reference sequence). Trimming pared 10 bases from V and 2 bases from J, leaving 16 bases between. CDR3 DNA sequence: TGTGCCACCCAGGGGGGATGGGACACAGATACGCAGTATTTT. This codes for CATQGGWDTDTQYF.

This clone was seen at least ten times. Other DNA sequences in the sample encode the same CDR3. The rearrangement links TRBV7-9 to TRBJ2-5, with TRBD1 matching 9 bases. Germline CDR1 reads SEHNR; CDR2 reads FQNEAQ (reference sequence). This CDR3 has 16 residues. After removal of 5 bases from V and 5 bases from J, the junction contained 12 bases not matched to a gene. DNA for the CDR3: TGTGCCAGCAGCCCTCCCCCCGGACAGGGGCAGGAGACCCAGTACTTC. Translation: CASSPPPGQGQETQYF.

Points on this clone: This CDR3 is also generated by other DNA sequences in the sample. This chain links TRBV11-3 with TRBJ2-5; D may be TRBD2 (6 bases). The CDR3 spans 13 residues. Trimming cost V 4 bases and J 4 bases, with 10 bases left between them. Germline V gene data show CDR1 as SGHNT and CDR2 as YENEEA. The DNA of the CDR3 is TGTGCCAGCAGCTCGGGAGCTGGAGAGACCCAGTACTTC. Encoded protein: CASSSGAGETQYF.

The genes are TRBV11-2 and TRBJ2-1, with 8 nucleotides matching TRBD2. Germline V gene data show CDR1 as SGHAT and CDR2 as FQNNGV. The CDR3 is made up of 15 amino acids. The V segment lost 3 bases and the J segment 6 bases; nucleotides outside the gene matches: 7. The CDR3 coding sequence is TGTGCCAGCAGCTTTCAGCGGGAGTTTAGCAATGAGCAGTTCTTC. Encoded protein: CASSFQREFSNEQFF.

The rearrangement uses TRBV5-4 and TRBJ1-2, with D tentatively TRBD1 (5 bases). Trimming cost V 4 bases and J 0 bases, with 13 bases left between them. The CDR3 sequence is 15 residues long. Germline V lookup: CDR1 SGHNT, CDR2 YYREEE (reference sequence). CDR3 protein: CASSENRRTNYGYTF. DNA for the CDR3: TGTGCCAGCAGCGAAAACAGGCGAACTAACTATGGCTACACCTTC.

This clone was counted between two and nine times. This sample also contains other DNA sequences that code for the same CDR3. CDR3 bases: TGTGCCAGCAGCCGGGACTTGAACTCCTACGAGCAGTACTTC. Translation gives CASSRDLNSYEQYF. The chain links TRBV14 to TRBJ2-7; TRBD2 might be the D (6 bases). V shed 4 bases and J shed 0 bases, with 10 bases lying between them. Germline assignment: CDR1 SGHDN and CDR2 FVKESK. This CDR3 has 14 amino acids.

This chain links TRBV6-1 with TRBJ2-1, with 13 bases lining up with TRBD2. Germline V gene lookup returns CDR1 MNHNS and CDR2 SASEGT. The CDR3 spans 15 residues. With V trimmed by 6 bases and J by 8 bases, 7 bases remained unmatched. The CDR3 region has the DNA TGTGCCAGCAGAGCCGGGACTAGCGGGATATATGAGCAGTTCTTC. Protein: CASRAGTSGIYEQFF.

The V and J genes are TRBV4-1 and TRBJ2-1, with no clear D. The germline V gene encodes CDR1 MGHRA and CDR2 YSYEKL. V was trimmed by 4 bases and J by 6 bases, leaving 7 bases between them. CDR3 length equals 12 residues. The CDR3 nucleotides are TGCGCCAGCAGCCTACCGAGCAATGAGCAGTTCTTC. Translation: CASSLPSNEQFF.

This clone was counted once. The rearrangement uses TRBV7-2 and TRBJ2-3, with TRBD2 matching 11 bases. J lost 4 bases, V lost 1 base, and 7 bases had no gene match. The CDR3 is 17 amino acids. Germline V gene data show CDR1 as SGHTA and CDR2 as FQGNSA. CDR3 bases: TGTGCCAGCAGCTTAGTGGTAGCGGGAGGGGGAGCAGATACGCAGTATTTT. Translation gives CASSLVVAGGGADTQYF.

The chain has TRBV18 and TRBJ2-7, with 7 bases that match TRBD1. Germline-derived CDR1 and CDR2 are KGHSH and LQKENI. The V and J ends lost 8 bases and 1 base, in that order; junction bases with no gene match: 5. The CDR3 has 13 residues. The CDR3 DNA reads as TGTGCCAGCACGCCGGGACAGTCCTACGAGCAGTACTTC. The encoded protein is CASTPGQSYEQYF.

V and J are TRBV10-2 and TRBJ2-3; weak D call: TRBD2 (6 bases). The germline CDR1 and CDR2 sequences are WSHSY and SAAADI. The CDR3 consists of 16 residues. V lost 7 bases to trimming and J lost 5 bases, with 22 bases between them. The CDR3 DNA reads TGCGCCAGCACCCCTGAGGCAGCGGGTTGGGGAGATACGCAGTATTTT. Translation gives CASTPEAAGWGDTQYF.

The V and J genes are TRBV28 and TRBJ1-2; no definite D call. Germline values: CDR1 MDHEN, CDR2 SYDVKM. This CDR3 contains 16 residues. Trimming cost V 6 bases and J 0 bases, with 17 bases left between them. CDR3: CASSSAGEITNYGYTF. In nucleotides, the CDR3 is TGTGCCAGCAGCTCGGCCGGCGAGATTACTAACTATGGCTACACCTTC.

This clone has a single count. The CDR3 is CASSSRTSGMANEQFF. The CDR3 DNA reads TGTGCCAGCAGTTCAAGGACTAGCGGGATGGCAAATGAGCAGTTCTTC. The chain links TRBV5-4 to TRBJ2-1; 12 bases agree with TRBD2. CDR1 is SGHNT, CDR2 YYREEE, per germline (reference sequence). This CDR3 spans 16 amino acids. J lost 7 bases, V lost 5 bases, and 10 bases had no gene match.

The chain employs TRBV5-7 and TRBJ2-5; D remains unclear. TRBV5-7 is classed as an ORF, of uncertain function. This CDR3 is built from 18 residues. V lost 0 bases and J 5 bases, leaving 23 bases between the germline ends. The CDR3 protein is CASSLALCLPSQTETQYF. DNA for the CDR3: TGTGCCAGCAGCTTGGCCTTATGTTTACCATCGCAGACCGAGACCCAGTACTTC.